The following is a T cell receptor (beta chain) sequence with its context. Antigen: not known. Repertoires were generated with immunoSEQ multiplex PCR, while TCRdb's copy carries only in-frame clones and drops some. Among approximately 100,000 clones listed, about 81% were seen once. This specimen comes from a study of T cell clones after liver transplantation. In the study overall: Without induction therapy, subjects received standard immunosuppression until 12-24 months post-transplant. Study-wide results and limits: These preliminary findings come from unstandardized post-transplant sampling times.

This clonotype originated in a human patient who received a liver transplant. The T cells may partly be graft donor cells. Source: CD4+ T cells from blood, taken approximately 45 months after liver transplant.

CDR3 nucleotides: TGTGCCAGCAGCGTGGCGATAGCGGAAGAGACCCAGTACTTC. Encoded protein: CASSVAIAEETQYF. The chain recombines TRBV9 with TRBJ2-5, with D perhaps TRBD2 (6 bases). V lost 2 bases and J 3 bases, leaving 11 bases between the germline ends. This CDR3 region has 14 residues. Germline assignment: CDR1 SGDLS and CDR2 YYNGEE.